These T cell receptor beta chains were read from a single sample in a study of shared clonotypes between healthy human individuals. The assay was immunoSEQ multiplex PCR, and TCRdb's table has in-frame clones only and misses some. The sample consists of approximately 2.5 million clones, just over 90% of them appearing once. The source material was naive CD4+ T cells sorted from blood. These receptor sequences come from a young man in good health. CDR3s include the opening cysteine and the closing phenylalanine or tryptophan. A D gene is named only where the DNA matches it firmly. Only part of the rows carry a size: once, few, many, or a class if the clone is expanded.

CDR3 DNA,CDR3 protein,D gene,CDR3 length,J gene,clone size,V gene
TGTGCCAGCAGCTTAGCTTCCTCGGTCGGAGAGACCCAGTACTTC,CASSLASSVGETQYF,.,15,TRBJ2-5,.,TRBV7-9
TGCGCCAGCAGCCAATGGACAGACGATCAGCCCCAGCATTTT,CASSQWTDDQPQHF,.,14,TRBJ1-5,.,TRBV4-1
TGTGCCAGCAGCTCGGGACAGGGATTCGAGCTGTTTTTT,CASSSGQGFELFF,TRBD1,13,TRBJ2-2,.,TRBV13
TGCGCCAGCAGCTTGGCGGGGGGAGAGTTGAATGAGCAGTTCTTC,CASSLAGGELNEQFF,TRBD2,15,TRBJ2-1,.,TRBV5-1
TGTGCCAGCAGGCCACAGGGGGCACTGGAGACCCAGTACTTC,CASRPQGALETQYF,TRBD1,14,TRBJ2-5,.,TRBV2
TGTGCCAGCAGCCCAGGCGACAGGGGGCGAGCAGAGACCCAGTACTTC,CASSPGDRGRAETQYF,TRBD1,16,TRBJ2-5,.,TRBV7-2
TGTGCCAGTAGTCGTACCGGGACTAGCTCCTACAATGAGCAGTTCTTC,CASSRTGTSSYNEQFF,TRBD2,16,TRBJ2-1,once,TRBV19
TGTGCCACCACAACGTCAGCGGCCGGGGGAGGGGAGCTGTTTTTT,CATTTSAAGGGELFF,.,15,TRBJ2-2,.,TRBV6-5
TGCGCCAGCAATGACGTTGAAGGGGGGCAGCCCCAGCATTTT,CASNDVEGGQPQHF,.,14,TRBJ1-5,.,TRBV4-1
TGCGCCAGCAGCTGGAACAGGGAGAATTCACCCCTCCACTTT,CASSWNRENSPLHF,.,14,TRBJ1-6,.,TRBV5-1
TGTGCCAGCAGCCTTCGACTAGCGGACAAATTTAATGAGCAGTTCTTC,CASSLRLADKFNEQFF,TRBD2,16,TRBJ2-1,.,TRBV9
TGTGCCAGCAGCTTTTTCAACCAAGAGACCCAGTACTTC,CASSFFNQETQYF,.,13,TRBJ2-5,.,TRBV7-2
TGTGCCACCAGCAGAGTCAGACTAGCGGGGACCACAGATACGCAGTATTTT,CATSRVRLAGTTDTQYF,TRBD2,17,TRBJ2-3,once,TRBV15
TGCGCCAGCAGCTTGGCGGGGGCCAGCACCGGGGAGCTGTTTTTT,CASSLAGASTGELFF,.,15,TRBJ2-2,once,TRBV5-1
TGTGCCAGCAGGCCAGCTGGCGGGAACACCGGGGAGCTGTTTTTT,CASRPAGGNTGELFF,.,15,TRBJ2-2,.,TRBV7-9
TGTGCCAGCAGCTTGACGACAGTCACCCAAGAGACCCAGTACTTC,CASSLTTVTQETQYF,.,15,TRBJ2-5,once,TRBV5-8